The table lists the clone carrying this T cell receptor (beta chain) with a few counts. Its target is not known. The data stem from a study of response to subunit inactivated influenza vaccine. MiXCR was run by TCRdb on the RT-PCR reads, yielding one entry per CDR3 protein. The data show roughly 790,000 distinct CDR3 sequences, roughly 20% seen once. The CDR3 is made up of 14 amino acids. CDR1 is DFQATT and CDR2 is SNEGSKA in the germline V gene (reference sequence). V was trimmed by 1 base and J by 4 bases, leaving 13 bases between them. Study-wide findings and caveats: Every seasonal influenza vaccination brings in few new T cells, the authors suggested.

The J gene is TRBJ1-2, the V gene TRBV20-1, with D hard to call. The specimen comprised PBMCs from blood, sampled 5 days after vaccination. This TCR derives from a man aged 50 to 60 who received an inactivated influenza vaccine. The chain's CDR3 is CSARGGRLSYGYTF. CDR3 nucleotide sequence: TGCAGTGCTAGAGGCGGCAGACTCTCCTATGGCTACACCTTC.